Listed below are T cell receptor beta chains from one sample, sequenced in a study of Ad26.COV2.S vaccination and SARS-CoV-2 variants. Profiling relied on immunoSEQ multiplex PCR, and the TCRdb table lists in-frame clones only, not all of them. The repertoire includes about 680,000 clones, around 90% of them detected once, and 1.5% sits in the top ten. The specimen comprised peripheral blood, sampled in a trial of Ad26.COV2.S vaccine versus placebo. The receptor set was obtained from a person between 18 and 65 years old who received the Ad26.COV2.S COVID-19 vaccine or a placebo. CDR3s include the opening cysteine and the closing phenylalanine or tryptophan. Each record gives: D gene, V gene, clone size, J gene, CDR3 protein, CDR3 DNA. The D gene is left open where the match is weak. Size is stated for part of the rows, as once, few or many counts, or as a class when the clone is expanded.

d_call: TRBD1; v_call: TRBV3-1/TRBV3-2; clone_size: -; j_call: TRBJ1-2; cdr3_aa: CASSQDSGGYGYTF; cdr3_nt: TGTGCCAGCAGCCAAGACTCAGGGGGCTATGGCTACACCTTC
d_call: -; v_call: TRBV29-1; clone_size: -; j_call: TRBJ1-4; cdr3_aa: CSVEVPRGEKLFF; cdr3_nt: TGCAGCGTTGAGGTGCCTCGGGGTGAAAAACTGTTTTTT
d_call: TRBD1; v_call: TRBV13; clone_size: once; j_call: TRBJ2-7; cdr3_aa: CASSLRQGAGSGEQYF; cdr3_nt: TGTGCCAGCAGCTTACGACAGGGGGCCGGATCGGGGGAGCAGTACTTC
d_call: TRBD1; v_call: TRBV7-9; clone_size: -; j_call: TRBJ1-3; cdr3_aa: CASSSDRGLPNTIYF; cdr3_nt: TGTGCCAGCAGCTCGGACAGGGGGCTACCAAACACCATATATTTT
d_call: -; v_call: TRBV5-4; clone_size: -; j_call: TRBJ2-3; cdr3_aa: CASSPGGATDTQYF; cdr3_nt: TGTGCCAGCAGCCCGGGTGGGGCCACAGATACGCAGTATTTT
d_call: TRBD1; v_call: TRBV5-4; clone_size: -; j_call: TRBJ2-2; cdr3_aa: CASTKGQGVRYTGELFF; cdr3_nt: TGTGCCAGCACCAAAGGACAGGGGGTGCGATACACCGGGGAGCTGTTTTTT
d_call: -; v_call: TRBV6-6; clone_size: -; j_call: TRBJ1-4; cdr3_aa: CASRTHGAENEKLFF; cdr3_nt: TGTGCCAGCAGGACCCACGGCGCCGAGAATGAAAAACTGTTTTTT
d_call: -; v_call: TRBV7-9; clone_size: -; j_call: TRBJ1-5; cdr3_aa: CASSSDKAFQPPHF; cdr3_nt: TGTGCCAGCAGCTCCGACAAGGCTTTCCAGCCTCCGCATTTT
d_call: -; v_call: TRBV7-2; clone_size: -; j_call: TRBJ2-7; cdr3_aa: CASSLTWDTLYEQYF; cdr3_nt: TGTGCCAGCAGCTTAACCTGGGACACCCTCTACGAGCAGTACTTC
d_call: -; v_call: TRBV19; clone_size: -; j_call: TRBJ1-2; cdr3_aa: CASSTLSGYTF; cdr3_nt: TGTGCCAGTAGTACCCTTAGTGGCTACACCTTC
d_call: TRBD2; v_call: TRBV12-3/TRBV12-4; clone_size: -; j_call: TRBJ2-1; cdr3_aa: CASSSGPWNEQFF; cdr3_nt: TGTGCCAGCTCTAGCGGCCCCTGGAATGAGCAGTTCTTC
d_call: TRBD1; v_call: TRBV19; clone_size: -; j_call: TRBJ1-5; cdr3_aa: CASRYEGQGNQPQHF; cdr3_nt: TGTGCCAGTAGGTATGAGGGACAGGGGAATCAGCCCCAGCATTTT
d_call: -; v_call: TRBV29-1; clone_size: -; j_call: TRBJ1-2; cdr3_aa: CSVVDNSHNYGYTF; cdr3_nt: TGCAGCGTTGTAGATAATAGCCACAACTATGGCTACACCTTC
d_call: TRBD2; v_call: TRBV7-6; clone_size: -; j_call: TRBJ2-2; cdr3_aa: CASSSRRLAGGNGELFF; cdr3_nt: TGTGCCAGCAGCTCCAGAAGGCTAGCGGGAGGGAACGGGGAGCTGTTTTTT
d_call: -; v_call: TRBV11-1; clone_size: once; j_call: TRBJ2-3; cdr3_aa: CASSFGAGMADTQYF; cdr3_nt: TGTGCCAGCAGCTTCGGCGCAGGGATGGCAGATACGCAGTATTTT
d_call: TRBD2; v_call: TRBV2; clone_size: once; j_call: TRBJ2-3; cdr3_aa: CASSDPSGGDTQYF; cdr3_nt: TGTGCCAGCAGTGATCCTAGCGGGGGGGATACGCAGTATTTT
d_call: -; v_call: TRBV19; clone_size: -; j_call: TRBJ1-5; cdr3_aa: CASSIGEGEGWWQPQHF; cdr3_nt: TGTGCCAGTAGTATCGGGGAAGGAGAGGGTTGGTGGCAGCCCCAGCATTTT
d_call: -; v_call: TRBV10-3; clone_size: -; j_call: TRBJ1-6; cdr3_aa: CAISEWGGFNSPLHF; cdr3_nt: TGTGCCATCAGTGAGTGGGGGGGGTTTAATTCACCCCTCCACTTT
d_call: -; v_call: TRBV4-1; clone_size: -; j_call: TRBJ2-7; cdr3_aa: CASSLRQVTYEQYF; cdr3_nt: TGCGCCAGCAGCCTGAGACAGGTCACCTACGAGCAGTACTTC
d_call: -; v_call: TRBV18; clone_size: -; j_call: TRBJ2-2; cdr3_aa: CASSITGELFF; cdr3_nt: TGTGCCAGCTCAATTACCGGGGAGCTGTTTTTT
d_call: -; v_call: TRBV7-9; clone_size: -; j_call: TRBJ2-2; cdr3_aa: CASSRVGSNTGELFF; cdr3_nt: TGTGCCAGCAGCAGAGTTGGGTCTAACACCGGGGAGCTGTTTTTT
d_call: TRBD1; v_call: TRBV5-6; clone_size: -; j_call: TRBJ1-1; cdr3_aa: CASSRGTGRTNTEAFF; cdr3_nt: TGTGCCAGCAGCCGGGGGACAGGGAGAACGAACACTGAAGCTTTCTTT
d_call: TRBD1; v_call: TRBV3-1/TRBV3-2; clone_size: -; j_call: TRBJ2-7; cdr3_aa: CASSQEAGQGIYEQYF; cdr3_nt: TGTGCCAGCAGCCAAGAGGCGGGACAGGGGATCTACGAGCAGTACTTC
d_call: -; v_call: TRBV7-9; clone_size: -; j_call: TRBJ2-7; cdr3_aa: CASSQTGVQAF; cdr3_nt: TGTGCCAGCAGCCAGACAGGAGTTCAGGCCTTC
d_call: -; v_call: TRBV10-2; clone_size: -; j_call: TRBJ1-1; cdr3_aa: CASSALYRVNTEAFF; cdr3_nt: TGCGCCAGCAGTGCGCTATACAGGGTGAACACTGAAGCTTTCTTT
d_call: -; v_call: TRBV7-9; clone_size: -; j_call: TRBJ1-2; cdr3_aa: CASSLGDTIFYGYTF; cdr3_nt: TGTGCCAGCAGCTTAGGGGACACCATTTTCTATGGCTACACCTTC
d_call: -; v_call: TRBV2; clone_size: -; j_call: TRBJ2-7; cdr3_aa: CASSDNLETGEQYF; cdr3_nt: TGTGCCAGCAGTGATAATCTTGAGACGGGGGAGCAGTACTTC
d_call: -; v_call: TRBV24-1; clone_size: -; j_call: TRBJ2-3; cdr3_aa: CATSDLGGSTDTQYF; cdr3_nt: TGTGCCACCAGTGATTTGGGGGGTAGCACAGATACGCAGTATTTT
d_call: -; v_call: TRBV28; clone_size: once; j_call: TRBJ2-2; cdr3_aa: CASSLNTGELFF; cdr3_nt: TGTGCCAGCAGTTTAAACACCGGGGAGCTGTTTTTT
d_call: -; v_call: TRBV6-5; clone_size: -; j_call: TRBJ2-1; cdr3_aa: CASSYSTSSYNEQFF; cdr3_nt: TGTGCCAGCAGTTACTCAACTAGCTCCTACAATGAGCAGTTCTTC
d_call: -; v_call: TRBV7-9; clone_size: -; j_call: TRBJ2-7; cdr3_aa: CASSSDLPEQYF; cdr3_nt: TGTGCCAGCAGCTCGGATCTACCGGAGCAGTACTTC
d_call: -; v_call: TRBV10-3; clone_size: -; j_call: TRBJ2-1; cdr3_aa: CAISESPQATERGSEQFF; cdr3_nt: TGTGCCATCAGTGAGTCGCCCCAGGCTACGGAACGGGGCAGTGAGCAGTTCTTC
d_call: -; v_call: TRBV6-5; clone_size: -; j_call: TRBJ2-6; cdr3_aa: CASTTSSSGANVLTF; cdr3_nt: TGTGCCAGCACTACTTCTAGCTCTGGGGCCAACGTCCTGACTTTC
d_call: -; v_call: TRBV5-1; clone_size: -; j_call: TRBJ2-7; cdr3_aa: CASSLDLYEQYF; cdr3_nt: TGCGCCAGCAGCTTGGATCTCTACGAGCAGTACTTC
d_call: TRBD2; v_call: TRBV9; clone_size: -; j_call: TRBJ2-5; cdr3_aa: CASSIDPGLQETQYF; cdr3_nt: TGTGCCAGCAGCATAGACCCGGGACTACAAGAGACCCAGTACTTC
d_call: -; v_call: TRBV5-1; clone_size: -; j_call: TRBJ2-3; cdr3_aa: CASSLDLPDTQYF; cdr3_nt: TGCGCCAGCAGCTTGGACTTACCAGATACGCAGTATTTT
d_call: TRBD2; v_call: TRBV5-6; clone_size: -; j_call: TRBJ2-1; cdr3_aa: CASSGWAGGSYNEQFF; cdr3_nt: TGTGCCAGCAGCGGCTGGGCGGGAGGCTCCTACAATGAGCAGTTCTTC
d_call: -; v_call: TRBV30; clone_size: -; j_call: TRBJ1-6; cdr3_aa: CAWSLPSSYNSPLHF; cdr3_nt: TGTGCCTGGAGTCTCCCGAGCTCCTATAATTCACCCCTCCACTTT
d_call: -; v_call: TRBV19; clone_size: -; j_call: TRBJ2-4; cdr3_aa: CASSIEGRAKNIQYF; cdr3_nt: TGTGCCAGTAGTATAGAGGGCAGGGCCAAAAACATTCAGTACTTC
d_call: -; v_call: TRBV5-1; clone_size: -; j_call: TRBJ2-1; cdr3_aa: CASSLAVGVVNNEQFF; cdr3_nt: TGCGCCAGCAGCTTGGCCGTGGGGGTGGTGAACAATGAGCAGTTCTTC
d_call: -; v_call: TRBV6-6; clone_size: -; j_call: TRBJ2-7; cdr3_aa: CASSYGSTSYEQYF; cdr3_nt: TGTGCCAGCAGTTATGGGTCTACCTCCTACGAGCAGTACTTC
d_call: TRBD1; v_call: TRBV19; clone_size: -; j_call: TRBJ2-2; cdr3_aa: CASNPDRRNTGELFF; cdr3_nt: TGTGCCAGTAACCCGGACAGGCGGAACACCGGGGAGCTGTTTTTT
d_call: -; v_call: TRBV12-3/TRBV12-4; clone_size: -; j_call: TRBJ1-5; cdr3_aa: CASSLNSNQPQHF; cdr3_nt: TGTGCCAGCAGTCTTAATAGCAATCAGCCCCAGCATTTT
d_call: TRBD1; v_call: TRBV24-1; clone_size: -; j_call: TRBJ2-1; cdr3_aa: CATSPSGQGKGEQFF; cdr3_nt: TGTGCCACCAGTCCGTCGGGACAGGGGAAGGGTGAGCAGTTCTTC
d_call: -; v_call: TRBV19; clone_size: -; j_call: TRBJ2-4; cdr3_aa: CASSMLGQINIQYF; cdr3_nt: TGTGCCAGTAGTATGTTAGGACAGATAAACATTCAGTACTTC
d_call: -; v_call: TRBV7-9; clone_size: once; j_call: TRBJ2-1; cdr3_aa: CASSSTSSEQFF; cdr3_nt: TGTGCCAGCAGCTCTACTAGCTCCGAGCAGTTCTTC
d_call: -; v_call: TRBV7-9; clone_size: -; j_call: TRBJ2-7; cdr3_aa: CASSLSGAAYEQYF; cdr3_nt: TGTGCCAGCAGCCTTTCTGGGGCCGCCTACGAGCAGTACTTC
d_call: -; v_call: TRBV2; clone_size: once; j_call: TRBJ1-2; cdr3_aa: CASSGRNYGYTF; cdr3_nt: TGTGCCAGCAGTGGCAGGAACTATGGCTACACCTTC
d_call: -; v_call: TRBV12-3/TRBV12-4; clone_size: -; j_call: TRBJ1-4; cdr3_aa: CASRVGYEKLFF; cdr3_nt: TGTGCCAGCAGGGTAGGGTATGAAAAACTGTTTTTT
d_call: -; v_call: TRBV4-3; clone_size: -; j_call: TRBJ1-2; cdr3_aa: CASSQGRQGSYGYTF; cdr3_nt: TGCGCCAGCAGCCAAGGACGGCAGGGATCATATGGCTACACCTTC
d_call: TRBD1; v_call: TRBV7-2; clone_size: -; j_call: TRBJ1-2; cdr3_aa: CASSLGQTGIGYTF; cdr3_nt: TGTGCCAGCAGCTTAGGACAGACAGGGATAGGCTACACCTTC
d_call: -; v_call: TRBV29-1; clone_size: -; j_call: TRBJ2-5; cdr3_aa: CSVGPGTGETQYF; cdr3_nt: TGCAGCGTTGGTCCTGGGACGGGGGAGACCCAGTACTTC
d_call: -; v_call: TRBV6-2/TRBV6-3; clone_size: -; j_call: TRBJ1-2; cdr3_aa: CASSYRGDGYTF; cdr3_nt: TGTGCCAGCAGTTATCGCGGGGACGGCTACACCTTC
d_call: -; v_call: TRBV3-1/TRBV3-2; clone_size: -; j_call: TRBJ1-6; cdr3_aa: CASSHGGEHNSPLHF; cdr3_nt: TGTGCCAGCAGCCATGGGGGTGAGCATAATTCACCCCTCCACTTT
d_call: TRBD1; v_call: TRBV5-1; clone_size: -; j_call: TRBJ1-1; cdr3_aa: CASGDPGQLNTEAFF; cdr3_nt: TGCGCCAGCGGCGACCCGGGACAGCTGAACACTGAAGCTTTCTTT